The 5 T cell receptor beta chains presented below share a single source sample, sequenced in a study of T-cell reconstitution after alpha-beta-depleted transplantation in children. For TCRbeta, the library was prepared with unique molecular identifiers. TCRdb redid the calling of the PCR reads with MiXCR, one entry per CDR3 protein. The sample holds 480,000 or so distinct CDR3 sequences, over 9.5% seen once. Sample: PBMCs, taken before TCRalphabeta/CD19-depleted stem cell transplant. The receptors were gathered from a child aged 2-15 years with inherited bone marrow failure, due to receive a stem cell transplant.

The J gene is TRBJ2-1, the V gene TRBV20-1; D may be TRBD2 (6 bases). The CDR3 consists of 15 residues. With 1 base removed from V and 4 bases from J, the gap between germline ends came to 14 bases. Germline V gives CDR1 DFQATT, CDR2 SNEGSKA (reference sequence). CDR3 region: CSARVNSGSYNEQFF. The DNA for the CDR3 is TGCAGTGCTAGAGTGAATAGCGGATCTTACAATGAGCAGTTCTTC.

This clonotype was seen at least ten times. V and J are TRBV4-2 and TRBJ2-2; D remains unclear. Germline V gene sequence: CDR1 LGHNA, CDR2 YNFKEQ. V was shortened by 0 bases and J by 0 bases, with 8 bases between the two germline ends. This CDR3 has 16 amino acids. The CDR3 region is CASSQEWLPNTGELFF. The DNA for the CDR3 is TGTGCCAGCAGCCAAGAATGGCTCCCGAACACCGGGGAGCTGTTTTTT.

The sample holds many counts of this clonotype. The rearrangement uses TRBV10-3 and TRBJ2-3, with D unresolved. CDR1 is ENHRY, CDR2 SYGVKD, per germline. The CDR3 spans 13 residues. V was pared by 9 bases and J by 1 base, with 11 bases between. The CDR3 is CAITAERTDTQYF. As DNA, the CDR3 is TGTGCCATAACGGCAGAACGCACAGATACGCAGTATTTT.

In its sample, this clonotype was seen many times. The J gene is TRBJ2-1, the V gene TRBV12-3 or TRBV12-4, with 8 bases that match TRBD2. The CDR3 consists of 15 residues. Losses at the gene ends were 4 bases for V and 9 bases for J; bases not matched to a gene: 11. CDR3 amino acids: CASSYSGIRDSEQFF. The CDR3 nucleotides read TGTGCCAGCAGTTATAGCGGGATACGGGACTCTGAGCAGTTCTTC.

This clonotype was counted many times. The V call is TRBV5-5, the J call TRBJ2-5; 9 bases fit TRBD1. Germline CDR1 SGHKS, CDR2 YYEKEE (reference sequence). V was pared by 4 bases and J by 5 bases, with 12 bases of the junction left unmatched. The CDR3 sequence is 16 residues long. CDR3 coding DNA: TGTGCCAGCAGCGGGCTTTCGGGACAGGGAGGGGAGACCCAGTACTTC. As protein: CASSGLSGQGGETQYF.